This passage covers 8 T cell receptor beta chains from one sample sequenced in a study of control samples from healthy donors and cancer patients. Libraries were prepared by immunoSEQ multiplex PCR; TCRdb keeps only in-frame clonotypes and omits some of them. The sample has 95,000 to 120,000 clones; 82% are singletons. Sequencing used blood. The receptors stem from a man younger than 35 in good health.

V is TRBV6-5 and J is TRBJ1-4; perhaps TRBD1 as D (5 bases). Trimming removed 0 bases at V and 4 bases at J, with 12 bases between. The germline CDR1 and CDR2 sequences are MNHEY and SVGAGI. There are 16 residues in the CDR3. As DNA, the CDR3 is TGTGCCAGCAGTTACTCGAACGGGGCCGGTAATGAAAAACTGTTTTTT. As protein: CASSYSNGAGNEKLFF.

The chain joins TRBV7-9 to TRBJ2-3; D not resolved. This CDR3 is 18 amino acids long. Per the germline V gene, CDR1 is SEHNR and CDR2 is FQNEAQ (reference sequence). Trimming shortened V by 6 bases and J by 1 base, and 23 bases separated the two germline ends. CDR3 sequence (DNA): TGTGCCAGCAGTCTTAGGAGTTCGGGCCCCCCTGGCACAGATACGCAGTATTTT. It translates to CASSLRSSGPPGTDTQYF. The full variable domain, with the rest looked up from reference TRBV7-9 and TRBJ2-3, is DTGVSQNPRHKITKRGQNVTFRCDPISEHNRLYWYRQTLGQGPEFLTYFQNEAQLEKSRLLSDRFSAERPKGSFSTLEIQRTEQGDSAMYLCASSLRSSGPPGTDTQYFGPGTRLTVL.

V gene TRBV28 combines with J gene TRBJ2-6, with no clear D. The CDR3 consists of 14 residues. CDR1 is MDHEN and CDR2 is SYDVKM in the germline V gene. V gave up 8 bases and J gave up 12 bases, with 20 bases separating them. The CDR3 DNA follows: TGTGCCAGCGAGCAGCAGTCGCCTGTCCGCGTCCTGACTTTC. Protein product: CASEQQSPVRVLTF.

The chain links TRBV18 to TRBJ2-3; D uncertain. Trimming took off 0 bases at V and 2 bases at J, with 3 bases between the two ends. This CDR3 is built from 13 residues. CDR1 and CDR2 (germline): KGHSH, LQKENI. As DNA, the CDR3 is TGTGCCAGCTCACCACCGTACACAGATACGCAGTATTTT. It specifies CASSPPYTDTQYF.

The chain carries TRBV6-5 and TRBJ1-2, with no clear D. Deletions cut 4 bases from V and 8 bases from J, with 17 bases between. There are 14 residues in the CDR3. Germline loops: CDR1 MNHEY, CDR2 SVGAGI. This CDR3 reads CASSSTGPKGGYTF. CDR3 coding DNA: TGTGCCAGCAGTTCGACGGGCCCCAAAGGAGGCTACACCTTC.

The CDR3 is CSAGLGTGGRVEQYF. CDR3 sequence (DNA): TGCAGCGCTGGCCTTGGGACAGGGGGGCGGGTCGAGCAGTACTTC. The V and J genes are TRBV29-1 and TRBJ2-7, with 11 positions matching TRBD1. In germline, CDR1 is SQVTM, CDR2 ANQGSEA. V was pared by 7 bases and J by 6 bases, with 14 bases of the junction left unmatched. The CDR3 extends over 15 amino acids.

The genes are TRBV2 and TRBJ2-4; D ambiguous. Looked up from germline, CDR1 is SNHLY and CDR2 is FYNNEI. Trimming took 7 bases from V and 1 from J, leaving 14 bases between them. This CDR3 has 15 residues. This CDR3 reads CASKGTYLAKNIQYF. The CDR3, as DNA: TGTGCCAGCAAGGGAACCTACTTGGCCAAAAACATTCAGTACTTC. The full variable domain, its missing parts supplied by reference TRBV2 and TRBJ2-4, is EPEVTQTPSHQVTQMGQEVILRCVPISNHLYFYWYRQILGQKVEFLVSFYNNEISEKSEIFDDQFSVERPDGSNFTLKIRSTKLEDSAMYFCASKGTYLAKNIQYFGAGTRLSVL.

The rearrangement links TRBV5-4 to TRBJ2-1; 9 bases agree with TRBD2. CDR3 size: 14 residues. With V trimmed by 6 bases and J by 7 bases, 8 bases remained unmatched. Germline values: CDR1 SGHNT, CDR2 YYREEE (reference sequence). The chain's CDR3 is CASKASGELNEQFF. The CDR3 DNA reads TGTGCCAGCAAGGCTAGCGGGGAACTGAATGAGCAGTTCTTC. The variable domain in full, with the rest retrieved from reference TRBV5-4 and TRBJ2-1, is ETGVTQSPTHLIKTRGQQVTLRCSSQSGHNTVSWYQQALGQGPQFIFQYYREEENGRGNFPPRFSGLQFPNYSSELNVNALELDDSALYLCASKASGELNEQFFGPGTRLTVL.